This entry features one TCR beta chain sequence. Its antigen is as yet unknown. The sample originates from a study of cytomegalovirus exposure and HLA in healthy donors. It was with 60 Vbeta and 13 Jbeta primers that the PCR ran. The data were produced by immunoSEQ multiplex PCR, yet TCRdb's version contains in-frame clones alone and is incomplete. Among about 170,000 clones listed, around 75% were seen once. The CDR3 length is 15 residues. V was trimmed by 0 bases and J by 3 bases, leaving 12 bases between them. CDR1 and CDR2 (germline): LGHNA, YSLEER. The study, taken as a whole, reports: A later examination showed that TCR association rates differed by HLA locus, with DRB1 most and HLA-C fewest.

The J gene is TRBJ2-7, the V gene TRBV4-3; no clear D gene. Sequencing was performed on PBMCs. This receptor was obtained from a male donor in good health and CMV-seronegative. CDR3 region: CASSQDRGVRYEQYF. CDR3 DNA sequence: TGCGCCAGCAGCCAAGATAGAGGAGTCCGCTACGAGCAGTACTTC.